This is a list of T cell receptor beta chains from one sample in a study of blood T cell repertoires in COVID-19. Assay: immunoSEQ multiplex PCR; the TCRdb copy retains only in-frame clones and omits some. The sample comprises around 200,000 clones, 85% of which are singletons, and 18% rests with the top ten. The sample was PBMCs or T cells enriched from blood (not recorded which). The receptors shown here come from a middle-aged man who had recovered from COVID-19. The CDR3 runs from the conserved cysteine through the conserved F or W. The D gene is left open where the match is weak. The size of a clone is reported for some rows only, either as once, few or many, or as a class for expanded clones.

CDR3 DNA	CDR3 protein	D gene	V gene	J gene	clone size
TGTGCCAGTAGTCCCGGGTACGGACAGCTGAACACTGAAGCTTTCTTT	CASSPGYGQLNTEAFF	-	TRBV19	TRBJ1-1	-
TGTGCCAGCAGCTGGGACAGGCCTATGAACACTGAAGCTTTCTTT	CASSWDRPMNTEAFF	TRBD1	TRBV7-8	TRBJ1-1	-
TGTGCCAGCAGCCGAACTAGCGGGCCAGCCTACGAGCAGTACTTC	CASSRTSGPAYEQYF	TRBD2	TRBV13	TRBJ2-7	-
TGTGCCAGCAGGAATTATGACAGGGGTTTCTATGGCTACACCTTC	CASRNYDRGFYGYTF	TRBD1	TRBV28	TRBJ1-2	-
TGTGCCAGCAGTCGACAGGGTGAAGAGACCCAGTACTTC	CASSRQGEETQYF	TRBD1	TRBV2	TRBJ2-5	-
TGCGCCAGCAGCTTGGAAGGGGACAGGTATTCACCCCTCCACTTT	CASSLEGDRYSPLHF	TRBD1	TRBV5-1	TRBJ1-6	once
TGTGCCAGCAGCCACCGACCGGGACAGGGTATTTGGAGCGAGCAGTACTTC	CASSHRPGQGIWSEQYF	TRBD1	TRBV7-8	TRBJ2-7	few
TGTGCCAGCAGTGAACCCGGGACAGGAACGTACGAGCAGTACTTC	CASSEPGTGTYEQYF	TRBD1	TRBV27	TRBJ2-7	-
TGCGCCAGCAGCCATGCTACTCCGGGGGGACAGGCCAATCAGCCCCAGCATTTT	CASSHATPGGQANQPQHF	TRBD1	TRBV4-1	TRBJ1-5	-
TGTGCCAGCAGGGCCGGGGGGGTCGGCTACACCTTC	CASRAGGVGYTF	-	TRBV2	TRBJ1-2	-
TGTGCCAGCAGTATCGACAGGGCACCCTCTGGGGCCAACGTCCTGACTTTC	CASSIDRAPSGANVLTF	TRBD1	TRBV2	TRBJ2-6	-
TGTGCCAGTAGTATTATAGCGGGCGAGCAGTACTTC	CASSIIAGEQYF	TRBD2	TRBV19	TRBJ2-7	-
TGTGCCAGCAGCTTGGCGGCGGACTACGAGCAGTACTTC	CASSLAADYEQYF	-	TRBV5-5	TRBJ2-7	-
TGTGCCTGGAGTGTTGGACTAGCGGGAGTAGAGCAGTACTTC	CAWSVGLAGVEQYF	TRBD2	TRBV30	TRBJ2-7	-
TGCGCCAGCAGTGGAGGAAACTATGGCTACACCTTC	CASSGGNYGYTF	-	TRBV4-1	TRBJ1-2	-
TGTGCCAGCAGCTCCACCGGGACAGGTAGCTACGAGCAGTACTTC	CASSSTGTGSYEQYF	TRBD1	TRBV7-9	TRBJ2-7	-
TGTGCCAGCAGCCAAGTGCCGGGGGATTCACCCCTCCACTTT	CASSQVPGDSPLHF	-	TRBV3-1/TRBV3-2	TRBJ1-6	-
TGTGCCAGCAGCCCCGACACCTACGAGCAGTACTTC	CASSPDTYEQYF	-	TRBV4-2	TRBJ2-7	few
TGTGCCAGCTCACGTAGCGGGAGGTCCCGTGATCAAGAGCAGTTCTTC	CASSRSGRSRDQEQFF	TRBD2	TRBV18	TRBJ2-1	-
TGTGCCAGCCGGGCAGGGGGCTACAAGCAGTACTTC	CASRAGGYKQYF	TRBD1	TRBV2	TRBJ2-7	-
TGTGCCAGCAGCTTAGGAGACAGGGGCCAGTTCTTC	CASSLGDRGQFF	TRBD1	TRBV7-9	TRBJ2-1	-
TGTGCCAGCAGTTACACCGACAGGGTCGGTGAGACCCAGTACTTC	CASSYTDRVGETQYF	TRBD1	TRBV6-5	TRBJ2-5	-
TGCGCCAGCAGCTTGGGGCAGAGCAATCAGCCCCAGCATTTT	CASSLGQSNQPQHF	-	TRBV5-1	TRBJ1-5	-
TGTGCCAGCAGCCAAGAAATGGAGGACAGGGTACGAAATGAGCAGTTCTTC	CASSQEMEDRVRNEQFF	TRBD1	TRBV3-1/TRBV3-2	TRBJ2-1	-
TGCAGCGCCTCAAGAGGACAGGGGAGCGAGCAGTACTTC	CSASRGQGSEQYF	TRBD1	TRBV29-1	TRBJ2-7	-
TGTGCCAGCACCGCGAGGGGGTCTGCGGAGAACTACAATGAGCAGTTCTTC	CASTARGSAENYNEQFF	-	TRBV7-6	TRBJ2-1	-
TGTGCCAGCAGCTTACGGGACAGGGCGTTGGGACCCCACAATGAGCAGTTCTTC	CASSLRDRALGPHNEQFF	TRBD1	TRBV7-3	TRBJ2-1	-
TGTGCCAGCAGTTTACCGGGACAGGGGATCCGGCTATACTACGAGCAGTACTTC	CASSLPGQGIRLYYEQYF	TRBD1	TRBV28	TRBJ2-7	-
TGTGCCAGCAGCTTGGGGGGTTCCCAGAACGGGACACCCCTCCACTTT	CASSLGGSQNGTPLHF	-	TRBV5-4	TRBJ1-6	-
TGTGCCAGCAGTTACTTCGACTTCCTAGGACAGGGGATCACTGAAGCTTTCTTT	CASSYFDFLGQGITEAFF	TRBD1	TRBV6-2/TRBV6-3	TRBJ1-1	-
TGCGCCAGCAGCCAAGAGGGCAGGGGATACGAGAAACTGTTTTTT	CASSQEGRGYEKLFF	-	TRBV4-1	TRBJ1-4	-
TGCGCCAGCAGCTCTTATGGGACAGGGGCCCTTAATGAAAAACTGTTTTTT	CASSSYGTGALNEKLFF	TRBD1	TRBV4-1	TRBJ1-4	-
TGTGCCAGCAGCCCAGAACCCGGGGGTACTGGCTACACCTTC	CASSPEPGGTGYTF	-	TRBV7-2	TRBJ1-2	-